A selection of T cell receptor beta chains follows, all from one sample in a study of blood T cell repertoires in COVID-19. Produced via immunoSEQ multiplex PCR; TCRdb's table is partial and in-frame only. Of about 220,000 clones listed, approximately 80% are singletons. The sample comprised PBMCs or T cells enriched from blood (not recorded which). The receptors were sampled from a woman aged 40 to 55 with acute COVID-19. The CDR3 runs from the conserved cysteine through the conserved F or W. The D gene is left open where the match is weak. Where a row states a size, it is once, few, many or the class of an expanded clone; other rows omit it.

v_call: TRBV12-3/TRBV12-4
d_call: TRBD1
j_call: TRBJ2-5
clone_size: .
cdr3_nt: TGTGCCAGCAGGATGACAGGGGAAGAGACCCAGTACTTC
cdr3_aa: CASRMTGEETQYF

v_call: TRBV5-5
d_call: .
j_call: TRBJ2-3
clone_size: .
cdr3_nt: TGTGCCAGCAGCTTGGAGTTTCAGGGGTACACAGATACGCAGTATTTT
cdr3_aa: CASSLEFQGYTDTQYF

v_call: TRBV28
d_call: TRBD2
j_call: TRBJ2-7
clone_size: .
cdr3_nt: TGTGCCAGCAGCCCCAATGGACTAGCGGGCCTCCGACGGCATGGCGAGCAGTACTTC
cdr3_aa: CASSPNGLAGLRRHGEQYF

v_call: TRBV3-1/TRBV3-2
d_call: .
j_call: TRBJ1-3
clone_size: .
cdr3_nt: TGTGCCAGCAGCGAAGGACAGTTCTCTGGAAACACCATATATTTT
cdr3_aa: CASSEGQFSGNTIYF

v_call: TRBV5-6
d_call: TRBD1
j_call: TRBJ1-1
clone_size: .
cdr3_nt: TGTGCCAGCAGCTTGGGGATCCGACAGGGCGGGACTGAAGCTTTCTTT
cdr3_aa: CASSLGIRQGGTEAFF

v_call: TRBV2
d_call: TRBD1
j_call: TRBJ1-4
clone_size: .
cdr3_nt: TGTGCCAGCAGGGCACAGGGGATTAATGAAAAACTGTTTTTT
cdr3_aa: CASRAQGINEKLFF

v_call: TRBV2
d_call: TRBD2
j_call: TRBJ2-1
clone_size: .
cdr3_nt: TGTGCCACGAATCCCGGGACTAGCGTCTACAATGAGCAGTTCTTC
cdr3_aa: CATNPGTSVYNEQFF

v_call: TRBV6-5
d_call: TRBD2
j_call: TRBJ2-1
clone_size: .
cdr3_nt: TGTGCCAGCAGGGGACTAGCGGGGAATGAGCAGTTCTTC
cdr3_aa: CASRGLAGNEQFF

v_call: TRBV21-1
d_call: .
j_call: TRBJ2-1
clone_size: .
cdr3_nt: TGTGCCAGCAGCCCCGGGAAAAATGAGCAGTTCTTC
cdr3_aa: CASSPGKNEQFF

v_call: TRBV7-2
d_call: .
j_call: TRBJ1-1
clone_size: .
cdr3_nt: TGTGCCAGCAGCTTAGCTGGCGGCTACACTGAAGCTTTCTTT
cdr3_aa: CASSLAGGYTEAFF

v_call: TRBV14
d_call: .
j_call: TRBJ2-3
clone_size: .
cdr3_nt: TGTGCCAGCAGCCAGGTACAGGGAGGGACGCAGTATTTT
cdr3_aa: CASSQVQGGTQYF

v_call: TRBV30
d_call: TRBD2
j_call: TRBJ2-1
clone_size: .
cdr3_nt: TGTGCCTGGAGTCGGGCTAGCGGGAGCAGTAATGAGCAGTTCTTC
cdr3_aa: CAWSRASGSSNEQFF

v_call: TRBV7-8
d_call: TRBD2
j_call: TRBJ2-5
clone_size: .
cdr3_nt: TGTGCCAGCAGCTTAGGGCGTCTAGCGGGGATAGTGACCCAGTACTTC
cdr3_aa: CASSLGRLAGIVTQYF

v_call: TRBV5-4
d_call: .
j_call: TRBJ2-2
clone_size: .
cdr3_nt: TGTGCCAGCAGCATCAGAAACACCGGGGAGCTGTTTTTT
cdr3_aa: CASSIRNTGELFF

v_call: TRBV6-5
d_call: .
j_call: TRBJ2-7
clone_size: once
cdr3_nt: TGTGCCAGCAGGTACCAGGACGGAAGAGGGCTCTACGAGCAGTACTTC
cdr3_aa: CASRYQDGRGLYEQYF

v_call: TRBV7-9
d_call: .
j_call: TRBJ1-3
clone_size: .
cdr3_nt: TGTGCCAGCAGTTTAGACAGAGCTGGAAACACCATATATTTT
cdr3_aa: CASSLDRAGNTIYF

v_call: TRBV5-1
d_call: .
j_call: TRBJ2-7
clone_size: .
cdr3_nt: TGCGCCAGCAGCTCGGCCGGGAGAACGTCGGGCGAGCAGTACTTC
cdr3_aa: CASSSAGRTSGEQYF

v_call: TRBV5-6
d_call: TRBD2
j_call: TRBJ2-3
clone_size: .
cdr3_nt: TGTGCCAGCAGCTTTGGACTAGCGGGGGCGAAAGATACGCAGTATTTT
cdr3_aa: CASSFGLAGAKDTQYF

v_call: TRBV30
d_call: .
j_call: TRBJ1-2
clone_size: .
cdr3_nt: TGTGCCTGGAGTCGGGGGGGAGGCTATGGCTACACCTTC
cdr3_aa: CAWSRGGGYGYTF

v_call: TRBV3-1/TRBV3-2
d_call: .
j_call: TRBJ1-2
clone_size: .
cdr3_nt: TGTGCCAGCAGCCAAAACGCAGCTAACTATGGCTACACCTTC
cdr3_aa: CASSQNAANYGYTF

v_call: TRBV4-3
d_call: TRBD1
j_call: TRBJ2-1
clone_size: .
cdr3_nt: TGCGCCAGCAGCCAAGATTACCGGGACAGGGGGAATGAGCAGTTCTTC
cdr3_aa: CASSQDYRDRGNEQFF

v_call: TRBV5-6
d_call: TRBD2
j_call: TRBJ2-1
clone_size: few
cdr3_nt: TGTGCCAGCAGCTTGGTAGCGGGCTCCTACAATGAGCAGTTCTTC
cdr3_aa: CASSLVAGSYNEQFF

v_call: TRBV4-1
d_call: TRBD1
j_call: TRBJ1-5
clone_size: once
cdr3_nt: TGCGCCAGCAGTCCCGACAGGGTGGCCTCTCAGCCCCAGCATTTT
cdr3_aa: CASSPDRVASQPQHF

v_call: TRBV9
d_call: TRBD2
j_call: TRBJ2-5
clone_size: once
cdr3_nt: TGTGCCAGCAGCGGGGGACTAGCGGGGCGGGAGACCCAGTACTTC
cdr3_aa: CASSGGLAGRETQYF

v_call: TRBV28
d_call: .
j_call: TRBJ1-3
clone_size: .
cdr3_nt: TGTGCCAGCAGTTCTACAGTGAGCTCTGGAAACACCATATATTTT
cdr3_aa: CASSSTVSSGNTIYF

v_call: TRBV27
d_call: TRBD2
j_call: TRBJ2-3
clone_size: .
cdr3_nt: TGTGCCAGCAGTTTCGGGGCGGCTAGCGGGGAGGTAGATACGCAGTATTTT
cdr3_aa: CASSFGAASGEVDTQYF

v_call: TRBV28
d_call: TRBD1
j_call: TRBJ1-2
clone_size: .
cdr3_nt: TGTGCCAGCAGTTTCCCCGAAGGACAGGGCCTAAACTATGGCTACACCTTC
cdr3_aa: CASSFPEGQGLNYGYTF

v_call: TRBV18
d_call: .
j_call: TRBJ1-2
clone_size: .
cdr3_nt: TGTGCCAGCTCACCACCGGTGGGGGGAGGTACCTATGGCTACACCTTC
cdr3_aa: CASSPPVGGGTYGYTF

v_call: TRBV18
d_call: .
j_call: TRBJ1-1
clone_size: .
cdr3_nt: TGTGCCAGCTCACCTCCCAGCGGATCAAACACTGAAGCTTTCTTT
cdr3_aa: CASSPPSGSNTEAFF

v_call: TRBV28
d_call: .
j_call: TRBJ1-1
clone_size: .
cdr3_nt: TGTGCCAGCAGTTTGGGGCCCCGGAACACTGAAGCTTTCTTT
cdr3_aa: CASSLGPRNTEAFF

v_call: TRBV2
d_call: .
j_call: TRBJ1-2
clone_size: .
cdr3_nt: TGTGCCAGCAGTGAATCAGGGTTCTATGGCTACACCTTC
cdr3_aa: CASSESGFYGYTF

v_call: TRBV15
d_call: TRBD2
j_call: TRBJ2-3
clone_size: .
cdr3_nt: TGTGCCACCAGCAGAGGAGGGACTAGCAAGAATACGCAGTATTTT
cdr3_aa: CATSRGGTSKNTQYF

v_call: TRBV19
d_call: .
j_call: TRBJ1-1
clone_size: .
cdr3_nt: TGTGCCAGTAGTTGGGGAGGGTCAGACACTGAAGCTTTCTTT
cdr3_aa: CASSWGGSDTEAFF

v_call: TRBV7-9
d_call: TRBD1
j_call: TRBJ1-2
clone_size: few
cdr3_nt: TGTGCCAGCAGCGATTCCGGGACAGATCCGTATGGCTACACCTTC
cdr3_aa: CASSDSGTDPYGYTF

v_call: TRBV19
d_call: .
j_call: TRBJ1-1
clone_size: .
cdr3_nt: TGTGCCAGTAGTATTTCCCCGTCCAGCGGAGGGAACACTGAAGCTTTCTTT
cdr3_aa: CASSISPSSGGNTEAFF

v_call: TRBV9
d_call: .
j_call: TRBJ1-3
clone_size: .
cdr3_nt: TGTGCCAGCAGCGTAGGGAGGGCCCAGTGGTCTGGAAACACCATATATTTT
cdr3_aa: CASSVGRAQWSGNTIYF

v_call: TRBV7-2
d_call: TRBD2
j_call: TRBJ2-3
clone_size: .
cdr3_nt: TGTGCCAGCAGCTCCCGGTATGGCGGGGGGTCCACAGATACGCAGTATTTT
cdr3_aa: CASSSRYGGGSTDTQYF

v_call: TRBV9
d_call: TRBD2
j_call: TRBJ2-3
clone_size: .
cdr3_nt: TGTGCCAGCAGCGCCCCGGGACTAGCGGGAGGACGCGCGAATACGCAGTATTTT
cdr3_aa: CASSAPGLAGGRANTQYF

v_call: TRBV7-2
d_call: TRBD1
j_call: TRBJ1-3
clone_size: .
cdr3_nt: TGTGCCAGCAGCTTAAGACAGGGGGGTGGAAACACCATATATTTT
cdr3_aa: CASSLRQGGGNTIYF

v_call: TRBV2
d_call: .
j_call: TRBJ2-1
clone_size: few
cdr3_nt: TGTGCCAGCAGTGATATCGGGGGGCCTGGGCAGTTCTTC
cdr3_aa: CASSDIGGPGQFF

v_call: TRBV18
d_call: TRBD1
j_call: TRBJ1-1
clone_size: .
cdr3_nt: TGTGCCAGCTCACCCACAGGGGGTGGTGTGAACACTGAAGCTTTCTTT
cdr3_aa: CASSPTGGGVNTEAFF

v_call: TRBV6-1
d_call: .
j_call: TRBJ2-7
clone_size: few
cdr3_nt: TGTGCCAGCAGTGAAACTGGCGGCTCCTACGAGCAGTACTTC
cdr3_aa: CASSETGGSYEQYF

v_call: TRBV2
d_call: TRBD2
j_call: TRBJ2-1
clone_size: .
cdr3_nt: TGTGCCAGCAGTGAATGGACTAGCGGTTACAATGAGCAGTTCTTC
cdr3_aa: CASSEWTSGYNEQFF

v_call: TRBV7-2
d_call: .
j_call: TRBJ2-7
clone_size: .
cdr3_nt: TGTGCCAGCAGCTTAGAGAGCGGTGCAAGCTCCTACGAGCAGTACTTC
cdr3_aa: CASSLESGASSYEQYF

v_call: TRBV6-5
d_call: .
j_call: TRBJ2-4
clone_size: .
cdr3_nt: TGTGCCAGCAGCCCACAGGGGACTGGGCTTCGCATTCAGTACTTC
cdr3_aa: CASSPQGTGLRIQYF

v_call: TRBV5-6
d_call: .
j_call: TRBJ1-1
clone_size: once
cdr3_nt: TGTGCCAGCATTATCAGGGGGAACACTGAAGCTTTCTTT
cdr3_aa: CASIIRGNTEAFF

v_call: TRBV5-6
d_call: .
j_call: TRBJ2-7
clone_size: .
cdr3_nt: TGTGCCAGCAGCTATCAGAACTACGAGCAGTACTTC
cdr3_aa: CASSYQNYEQYF

v_call: TRBV6-1
d_call: .
j_call: TRBJ2-7
clone_size: once
cdr3_nt: TGTGCCAGCAGTGATGGGCCATTACCCTACGAGCAGTACTTC
cdr3_aa: CASSDGPLPYEQYF

v_call: TRBV9
d_call: TRBD1
j_call: TRBJ2-2
clone_size: .
cdr3_nt: TGTGCCAGCAGCCCCAGGGGGCTAGGCACCGGGGAGCTGTTTTTT
cdr3_aa: CASSPRGLGTGELFF

v_call: TRBV11-2
d_call: .
j_call: TRBJ1-4
clone_size: .
cdr3_nt: TGTGCCAGCAGCTTAGGAGGAAAACTGTTTTTT
cdr3_aa: CASSLGGKLFF

v_call: TRBV6-1
d_call: .
j_call: TRBJ1-2
clone_size: .
cdr3_nt: TGTGCCAGCAGTGAAGCAGGCGCAGGCAGCTATGGCTACACCTTC
cdr3_aa: CASSEAGAGSYGYTF

v_call: TRBV14
d_call: .
j_call: TRBJ2-1
clone_size: .
cdr3_nt: TGTGCCAGCAGTCTAAGCTCCTACAATGAGCAGTTCTTC
cdr3_aa: CASSLSSYNEQFF

v_call: TRBV19
d_call: TRBD1
j_call: TRBJ1-5
clone_size: once
cdr3_nt: TGTGCCAGTAACAGGGGGGCCTATAGCAATCAGCCCCAGCATTTT
cdr3_aa: CASNRGAYSNQPQHF